A selection of T cell receptor beta chains follows, all from one sample in a study of chemoradiotherapy in HPV16-positive cancers. Using immunoSEQ multiplex PCR, the repertoire was profiled, and TCRdb retains in-frame clones only, with some absent. This repertoire shows more than 7,000 clones, less than 75% found once; its top ten account for around 21%. Sampling was done from a patient who underwent chemoradiotherapy. The receptors originated from a human donor with HPV-associated anogenital cancer. Both conserved end residues are part of each CDR3. Fields, in order: V gene, J gene, CDR3 length, CDR3 protein.

TRBV5-1	TRBJ2-7	15	CASSLEDRVPYEQYF
TRBV5-1	TRBJ1-1	15	CASSPGQGAWTEAFF
TRBV29-1	TRBJ2-7	14	CSVRQGGPSYEQYF
TRBV27	TRBJ2-1	15	CASSLQGSTYNEQFF
TRBV19	TRBJ2-1	13	CASSIRRKDEQFF
TRBV5-1	TRBJ2-7	13	CASSFSQVHEQYF
TRBV9	TRBJ1-3	15	CASSVGPQPGNTIYF
TRBV5-5	TRBJ2-1	18	CASSLQLAGGPILNEQFF
TRBV7-9	TRBJ1-1	14	CASSLVWTGGEAFF
TRBV18	TRBJ2-1	16	CASNTGGAKLDNEQFF
TRBV2	TRBJ1-2	18	CASSATYAGQARNYGYTF